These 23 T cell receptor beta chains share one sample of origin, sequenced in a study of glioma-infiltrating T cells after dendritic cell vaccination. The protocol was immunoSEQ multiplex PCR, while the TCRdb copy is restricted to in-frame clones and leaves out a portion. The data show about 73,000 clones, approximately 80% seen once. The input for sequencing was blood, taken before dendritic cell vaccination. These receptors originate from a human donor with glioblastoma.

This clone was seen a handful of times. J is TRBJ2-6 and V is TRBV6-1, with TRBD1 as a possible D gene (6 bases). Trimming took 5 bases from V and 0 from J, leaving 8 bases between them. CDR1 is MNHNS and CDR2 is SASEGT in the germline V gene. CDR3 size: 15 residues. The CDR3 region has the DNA TGTGCCAGCAGTAGGGGGTTCTCTGGGGCCAACGTCCTGACTTTC. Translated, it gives CASSRGFSGANVLTF.

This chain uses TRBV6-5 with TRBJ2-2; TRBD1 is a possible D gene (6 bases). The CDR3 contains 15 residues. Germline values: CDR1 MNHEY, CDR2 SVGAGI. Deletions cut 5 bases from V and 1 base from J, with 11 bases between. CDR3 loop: CASSSGQLNTGELFF. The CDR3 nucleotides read TGTGCCAGCAGTAGTGGACAGTTGAACACCGGGGAGCTGTTTTTT.

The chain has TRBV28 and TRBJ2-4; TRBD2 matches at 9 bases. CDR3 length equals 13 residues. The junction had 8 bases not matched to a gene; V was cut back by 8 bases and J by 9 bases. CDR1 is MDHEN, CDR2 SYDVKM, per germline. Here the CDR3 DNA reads TGTGCCAGCGGGCGGGGGGGCCCTGGCATTCAGTACTTC. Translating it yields CASGRGGPGIQYF.

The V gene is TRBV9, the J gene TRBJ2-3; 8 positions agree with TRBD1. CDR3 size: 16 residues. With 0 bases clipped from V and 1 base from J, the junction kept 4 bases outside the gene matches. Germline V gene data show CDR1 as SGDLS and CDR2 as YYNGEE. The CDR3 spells CASSVGQGAGTDTQYF. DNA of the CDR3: TGTGCCAGCAGCGTAGGGCAGGGGGCGGGCACAGATACGCAGTATTTT.

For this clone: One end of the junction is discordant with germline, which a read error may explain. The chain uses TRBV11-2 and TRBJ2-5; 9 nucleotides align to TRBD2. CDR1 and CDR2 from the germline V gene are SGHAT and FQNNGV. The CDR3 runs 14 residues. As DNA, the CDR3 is TGTGCCAGCAGCTCAACCAGGACTAGCGAGATGATGAACTTC. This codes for CASSSTRTSEMMNF. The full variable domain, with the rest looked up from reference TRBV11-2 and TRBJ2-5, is EAGVAQSPRYKIIEKRQSVAFWCNPISGHATLYWYQQILGQGPKLLIQFQNNGVVDDSQLPKDRFSAERLKGVDSTLKIQPAKLEDSAVYLCASSSTRTSEMMNFGPGTRLLVL.

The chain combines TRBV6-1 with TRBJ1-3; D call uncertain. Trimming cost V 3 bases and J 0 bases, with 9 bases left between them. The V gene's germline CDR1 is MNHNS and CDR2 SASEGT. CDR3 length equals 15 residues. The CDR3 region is CASSDPGNSGNTIYF. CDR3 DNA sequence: TGTGCCAGCAGTGACCCGGGGAACTCTGGAAACACCATATATTTT.

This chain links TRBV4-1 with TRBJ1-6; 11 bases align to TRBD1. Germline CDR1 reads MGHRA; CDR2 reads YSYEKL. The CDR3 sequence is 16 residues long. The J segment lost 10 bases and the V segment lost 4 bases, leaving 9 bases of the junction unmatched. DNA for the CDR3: TGCGCCAGCAGCCCTCCCGGACAGGGGGCGGACTCACCCCTCCACTTT. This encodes CASSPPGQGADSPLHF.

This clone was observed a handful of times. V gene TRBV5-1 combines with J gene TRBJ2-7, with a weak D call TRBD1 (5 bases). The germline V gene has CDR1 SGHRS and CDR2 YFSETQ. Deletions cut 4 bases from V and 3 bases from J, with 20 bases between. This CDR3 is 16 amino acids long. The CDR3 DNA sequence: TGCGCCAGCAGCGAACGTCTTAGGGGAAAGAACTACGAGCAGTACTTC. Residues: CASSERLRGKNYEQYF.

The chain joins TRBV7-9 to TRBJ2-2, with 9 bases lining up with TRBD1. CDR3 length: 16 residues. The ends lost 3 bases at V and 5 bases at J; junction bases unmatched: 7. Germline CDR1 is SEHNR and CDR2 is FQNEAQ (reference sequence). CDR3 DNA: TGTGCCAGCAGCTTTTTTACAGGGGGCAGGACCGGGGAGCTGTTTTTT. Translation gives CASSFFTGGRTGELFF.

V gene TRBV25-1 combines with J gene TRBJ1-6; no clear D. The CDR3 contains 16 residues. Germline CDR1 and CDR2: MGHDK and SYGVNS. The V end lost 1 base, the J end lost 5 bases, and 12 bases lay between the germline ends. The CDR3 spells CASSESRPSHNSPLHF. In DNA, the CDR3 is TGTGCCAGCAGTGAATCCCGTCCTTCCCATAATTCACCCCTCCACTTT.

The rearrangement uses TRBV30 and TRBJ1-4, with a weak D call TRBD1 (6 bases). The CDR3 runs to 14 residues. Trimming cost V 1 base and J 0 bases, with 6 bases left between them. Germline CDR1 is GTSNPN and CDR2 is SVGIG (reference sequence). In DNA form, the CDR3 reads TGTGCCTGGAGTGGACAGGCAACTAATGAAAAACTGTTTTTT. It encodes CAWSGQATNEKLFF.

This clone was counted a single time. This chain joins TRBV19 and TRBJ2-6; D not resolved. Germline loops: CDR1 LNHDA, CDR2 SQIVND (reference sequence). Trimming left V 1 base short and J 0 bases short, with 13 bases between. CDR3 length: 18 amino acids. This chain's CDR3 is CASSIVGFWRSGANVLTF. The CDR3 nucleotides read TGTGCCAGTAGTATAGTCGGGTTTTGGCGCTCTGGGGCCAACGTCCTGACTTTC.

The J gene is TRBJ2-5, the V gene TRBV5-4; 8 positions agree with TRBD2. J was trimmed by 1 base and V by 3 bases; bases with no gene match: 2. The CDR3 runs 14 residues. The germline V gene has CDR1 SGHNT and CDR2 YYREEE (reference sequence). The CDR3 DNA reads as TGTGCCAGCAGCTATAGCGGGGTCCAAGAGACCCAGTACTTC. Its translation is CASSYSGVQETQYF.

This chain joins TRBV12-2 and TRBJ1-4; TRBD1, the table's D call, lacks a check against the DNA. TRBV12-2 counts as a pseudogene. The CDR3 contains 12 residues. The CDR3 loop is CASRPATEKLFF. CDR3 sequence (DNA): TGTGCAAGTCGCCCCGCGACAGAAAAACTGTTTTTT.

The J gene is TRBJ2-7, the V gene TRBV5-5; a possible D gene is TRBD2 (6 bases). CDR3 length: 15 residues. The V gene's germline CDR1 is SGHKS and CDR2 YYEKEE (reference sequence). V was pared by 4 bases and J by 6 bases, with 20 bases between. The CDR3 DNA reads TGTGCCAGCAGCGCGTCGGGACTGCAGACAGTCGAGCAGTACGTC. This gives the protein CASSASGLQTVEQYV.

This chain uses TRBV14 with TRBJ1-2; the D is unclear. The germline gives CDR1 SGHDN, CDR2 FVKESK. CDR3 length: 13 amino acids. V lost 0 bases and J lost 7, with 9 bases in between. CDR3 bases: TGTGCCAGCAGCCAAGATAGGAGGGCTGGCTACACCTTC. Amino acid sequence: CASSQDRRAGYTF.

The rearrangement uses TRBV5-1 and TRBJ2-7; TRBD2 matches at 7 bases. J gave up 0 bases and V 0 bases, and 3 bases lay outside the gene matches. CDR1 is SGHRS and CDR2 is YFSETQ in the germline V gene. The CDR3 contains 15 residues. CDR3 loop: CASSLGGGGSYEQYF. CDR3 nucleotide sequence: TGCGCCAGCAGCTTGGGTGGCGGGGGCTCCTACGAGCAGTACTTC.

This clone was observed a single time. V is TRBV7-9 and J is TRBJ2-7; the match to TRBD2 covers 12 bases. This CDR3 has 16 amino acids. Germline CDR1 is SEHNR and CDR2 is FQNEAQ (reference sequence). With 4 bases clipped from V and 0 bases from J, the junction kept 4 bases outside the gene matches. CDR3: CASSYGLAGSSYEQYV. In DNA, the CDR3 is TGTGCCAGCAGCTATGGACTAGCGGGGAGCTCCTACGAGCAGTACGTC.

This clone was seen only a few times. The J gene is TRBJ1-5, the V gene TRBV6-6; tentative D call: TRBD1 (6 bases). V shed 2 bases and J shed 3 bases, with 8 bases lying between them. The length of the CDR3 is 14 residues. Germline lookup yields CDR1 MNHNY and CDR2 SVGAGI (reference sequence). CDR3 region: CASSYNRVNQPQHF. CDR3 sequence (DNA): TGTGCCAGCAGTTACAACAGGGTCAATCAGCCCCAGCATTTT.

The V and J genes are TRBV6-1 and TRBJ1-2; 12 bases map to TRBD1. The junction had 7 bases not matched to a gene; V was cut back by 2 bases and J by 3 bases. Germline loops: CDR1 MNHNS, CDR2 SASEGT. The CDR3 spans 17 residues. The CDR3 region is CASSEPGQGAEDYGYTF. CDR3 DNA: TGTGCCAGCAGTGAACCGGGACAGGGGGCAGAGGACTATGGCTACACCTTC.

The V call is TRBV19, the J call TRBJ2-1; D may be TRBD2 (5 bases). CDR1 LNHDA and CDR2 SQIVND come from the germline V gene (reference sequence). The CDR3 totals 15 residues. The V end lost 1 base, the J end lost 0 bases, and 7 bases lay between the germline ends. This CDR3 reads CASSIAGSSYNEQFF. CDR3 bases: TGTGCCAGTAGTATAGCGGGGAGCTCCTACAATGAGCAGTTCTTC.

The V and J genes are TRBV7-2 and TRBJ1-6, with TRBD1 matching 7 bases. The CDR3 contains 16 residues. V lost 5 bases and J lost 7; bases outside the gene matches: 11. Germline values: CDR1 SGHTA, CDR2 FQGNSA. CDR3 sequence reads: CASSRRNRGNNSPLHF. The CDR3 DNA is TGTGCCAGCAGCAGAAGGAACAGGGGTAACAATTCACCCCTCCACTTT.

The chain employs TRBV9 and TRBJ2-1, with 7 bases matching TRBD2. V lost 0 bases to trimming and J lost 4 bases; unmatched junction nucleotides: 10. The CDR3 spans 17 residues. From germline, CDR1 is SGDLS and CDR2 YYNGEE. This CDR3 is CASSVGLGGGPYNEQFF. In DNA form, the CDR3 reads TGTGCCAGCAGCGTAGGTTTGGGGGGAGGGCCTTACAATGAGCAGTTCTTC.